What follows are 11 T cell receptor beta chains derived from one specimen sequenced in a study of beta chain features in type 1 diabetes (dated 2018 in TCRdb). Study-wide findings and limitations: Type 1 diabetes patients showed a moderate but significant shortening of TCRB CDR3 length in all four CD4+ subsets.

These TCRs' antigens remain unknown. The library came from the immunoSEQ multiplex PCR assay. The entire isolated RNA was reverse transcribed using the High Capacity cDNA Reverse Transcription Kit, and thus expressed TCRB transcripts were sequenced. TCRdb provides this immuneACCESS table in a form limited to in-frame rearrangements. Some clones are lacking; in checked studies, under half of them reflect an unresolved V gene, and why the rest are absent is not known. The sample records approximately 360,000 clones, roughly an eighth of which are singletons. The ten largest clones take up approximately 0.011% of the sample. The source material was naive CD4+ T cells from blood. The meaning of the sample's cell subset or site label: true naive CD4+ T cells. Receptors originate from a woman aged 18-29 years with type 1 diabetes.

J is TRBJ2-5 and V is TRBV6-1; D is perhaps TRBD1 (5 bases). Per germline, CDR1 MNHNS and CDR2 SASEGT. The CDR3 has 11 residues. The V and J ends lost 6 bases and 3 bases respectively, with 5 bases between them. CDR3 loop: CASRGEETQYF. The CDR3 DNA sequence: TGTGCCAGCAGAGGGGAAGAGACCCAGTACTTC.

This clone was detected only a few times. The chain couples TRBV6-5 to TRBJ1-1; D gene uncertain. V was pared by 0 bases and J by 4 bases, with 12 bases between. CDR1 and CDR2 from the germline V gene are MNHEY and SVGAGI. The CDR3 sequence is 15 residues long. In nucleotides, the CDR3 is TGTGCCAGCAGTTACTCCGGTGGCGGGAGCACTGAAGCTTTCTTT. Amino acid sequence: CASSYSGGGSTEAFF.

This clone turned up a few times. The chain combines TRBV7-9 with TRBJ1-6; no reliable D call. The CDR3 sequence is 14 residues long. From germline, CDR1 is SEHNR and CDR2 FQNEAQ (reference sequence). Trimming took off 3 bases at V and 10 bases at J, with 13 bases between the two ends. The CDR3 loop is CASSLGGPESPLHF. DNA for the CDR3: TGTGCCAGCAGCTTGGGAGGCCCTGAATCACCCCTCCACTTT.

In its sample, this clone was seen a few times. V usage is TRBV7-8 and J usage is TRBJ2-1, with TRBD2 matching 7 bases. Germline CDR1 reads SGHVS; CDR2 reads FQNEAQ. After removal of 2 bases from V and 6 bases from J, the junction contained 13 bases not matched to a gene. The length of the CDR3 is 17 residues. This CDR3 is CASSLRSGRATGNEQFF. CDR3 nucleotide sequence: TGTGCCAGCAGCTTAAGGTCGGGGAGGGCCACGGGCAATGAGCAGTTCTTC.

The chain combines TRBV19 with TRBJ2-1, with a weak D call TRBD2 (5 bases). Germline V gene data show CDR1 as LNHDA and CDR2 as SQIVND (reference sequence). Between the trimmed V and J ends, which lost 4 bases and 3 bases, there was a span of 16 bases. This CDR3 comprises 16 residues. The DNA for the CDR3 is TGTGCCAGTAGTACTAAGCGGACCGGAGGCTACAATGAGCAGTTCTTC. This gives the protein CASSTKRTGGYNEQFF.

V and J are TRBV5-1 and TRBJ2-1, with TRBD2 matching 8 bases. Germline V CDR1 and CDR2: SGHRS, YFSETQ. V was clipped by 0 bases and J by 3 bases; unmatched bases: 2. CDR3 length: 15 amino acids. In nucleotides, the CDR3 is TGCGCCAGCAGCTTGGGCAGCGGGAGCTACAATGAGCAGTTCTTC. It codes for CASSLGSGSYNEQFF.

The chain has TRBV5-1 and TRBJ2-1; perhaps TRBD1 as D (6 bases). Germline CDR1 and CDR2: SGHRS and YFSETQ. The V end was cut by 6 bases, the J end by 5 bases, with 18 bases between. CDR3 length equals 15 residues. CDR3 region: CASNTRGGMNNEQFF. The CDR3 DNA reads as TGCGCCAGCAATACGCGAGGGGGTATGAACAATGAGCAGTTCTTC.

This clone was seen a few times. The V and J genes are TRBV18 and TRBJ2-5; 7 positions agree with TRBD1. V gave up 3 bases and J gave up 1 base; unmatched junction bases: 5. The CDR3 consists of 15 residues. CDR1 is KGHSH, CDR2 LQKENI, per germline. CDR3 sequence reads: CASSPGTVFQETQYF. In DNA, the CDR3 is TGTGCCAGCTCACCTGGGACAGTCTTCCAAGAGACCCAGTACTTC.

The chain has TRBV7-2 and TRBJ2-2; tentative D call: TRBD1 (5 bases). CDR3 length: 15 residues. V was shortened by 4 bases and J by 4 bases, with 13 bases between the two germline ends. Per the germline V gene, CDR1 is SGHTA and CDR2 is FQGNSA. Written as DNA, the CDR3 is TGTGCCAGCAGCTCACCTCGCAGGGTCACCGGGGAGCTGTTTTTT. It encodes CASSSPRRVTGELFF.

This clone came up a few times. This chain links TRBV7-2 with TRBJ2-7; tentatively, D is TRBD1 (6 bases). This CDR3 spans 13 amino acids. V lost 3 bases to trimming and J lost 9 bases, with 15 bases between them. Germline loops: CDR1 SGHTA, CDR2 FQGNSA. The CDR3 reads CASSLQGQVGQYF. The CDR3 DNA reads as TGTGCCAGCAGCTTGCAGGGACAAGTCGGGCAGTACTTC.

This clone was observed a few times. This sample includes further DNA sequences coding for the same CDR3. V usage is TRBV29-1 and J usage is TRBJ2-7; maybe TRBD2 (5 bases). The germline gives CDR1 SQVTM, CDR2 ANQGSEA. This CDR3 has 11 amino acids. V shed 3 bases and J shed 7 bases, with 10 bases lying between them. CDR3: CSVDKGGEQYF. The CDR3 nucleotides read TGCAGCGTTGATAAGGGCGGGGAGCAGTACTTC.